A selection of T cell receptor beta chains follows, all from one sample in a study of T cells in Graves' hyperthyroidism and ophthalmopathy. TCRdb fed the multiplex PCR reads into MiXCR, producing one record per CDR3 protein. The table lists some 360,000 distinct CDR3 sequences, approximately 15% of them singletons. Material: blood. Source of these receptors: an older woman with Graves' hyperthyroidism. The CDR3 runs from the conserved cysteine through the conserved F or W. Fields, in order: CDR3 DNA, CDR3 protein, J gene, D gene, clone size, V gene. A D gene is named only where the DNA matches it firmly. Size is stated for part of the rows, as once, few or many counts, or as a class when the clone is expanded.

TGTGCCAGCAACCTCCCGGGGGCAAGCAGGCCCCAGCATTTT,CASNLPGASRPQHF,TRBJ1-5,-,many,TRBV28
TGTGCCAGCAGCCCGACTAGGGGGGCAAGAGGCTACACCTTC,CASSPTRGARGYTF,TRBJ1-2,-,-,TRBV28
TGTGCCAGCAGCCTCCCGGGACAGGGGGATACCGGGGAGCTGTTTTTT,CASSLPGQGDTGELFF,TRBJ2-2,TRBD1,few,TRBV7-9
TGTGCCAGCAGCTTTGGGGACCTTGGCCAAGAGACCCAGTACTTC,CASSFGDLGQETQYF,TRBJ2-5,-,many,TRBV11-3
TGTGCCAGTAGTTGGGTGTCGTTAGCGAACACCTACAATGAGCAGTTCTTC,CASSWVSLANTYNEQFF,TRBJ2-1,-,many,TRBV19
TGCGCCAGCAGCTTGGCGCCTAGCGGCGATGAGCAGTTCTTC,CASSLAPSGDEQFF,TRBJ2-1,TRBD2,many,TRBV5-1
TGTGCCAGCAGCCACACCGGGACAGGGTATTACGAGCAGTACTTC,CASSHTGTGYYEQYF,TRBJ2-7,TRBD1,many,TRBV27
TGTGCCACCAGTGATTCGACTAGCGGGGGAGGGGTCGGTGAGCAGTTCTTC,CATSDSTSGGGVGEQFF,TRBJ2-1,TRBD2,many,TRBV24-1
TGCGCCAGCAGCCGGGCTCCGTTGGGAAGAGGGGAGACCCAGTACTTC,CASSRAPLGRGETQYF,TRBJ2-5,-,-,TRBV5-1
TGCGCCAGCAGCCTCGGGACAGGGCAGAACACTGAAGCTTTCTTT,CASSLGTGQNTEAFF,TRBJ1-1,TRBD1,many,TRBV5-1
TGTGCCAGCAGCTTAGAGCGCGGGAGGAAAAAAAATGAGCAGTTCTTC,CASSLERGRKKNEQFF,TRBJ2-1,TRBD2,-,TRBV11-3
TGTGCCAGCAGCCAAGACAGGTACTATGGCTACACCTTC,CASSQDRYYGYTF,TRBJ1-2,-,many,TRBV3-1
TGTGCCACCAGCAAAGACAGGGGGTCGGGCCGGAACGAGCAGTACTTC,CATSKDRGSGRNEQYF,TRBJ2-7,TRBD1,-,TRBV15
TGTGCCAGCAGCCTCGGGACAGGGGGCATTCAGCCCCAGCATTTT,CASSLGTGGIQPQHF,TRBJ1-5,TRBD1,many,TRBV3-1
TGTGCCAGCAGTGATGACACGTTTGGAGAGACCCAGTACTTC,CASSDDTFGETQYF,TRBJ2-5,-,many,TRBV12-3/TRBV12-4
TGTGCCAGCAGCCAAGGGACAGGGGGCAATTCACCCCTCCACTTT,CASSQGTGGNSPLHF,TRBJ1-6,TRBD1,-,TRBV7-9
TGTGCCAGCAGCTTCAGACAGGACGATTTCTCTGGAAACACCATATATTTT,CASSFRQDDFSGNTIYF,TRBJ1-3,-,few,TRBV9
TGTGCCAGCAGCTATGGGACCTCCATGGGTGGGGAGCTGTTTTTT,CASSYGTSMGGELFF,TRBJ2-2,-,many,TRBV7-8
TGTGCCAGCAGCTCACTAGCGGGAGATGAGCAGTTCTTC,CASSSLAGDEQFF,TRBJ2-1,TRBD2,many,TRBV3-1
TGCGCCAGCCACTTTCCAGGCAACACTGAAGCTTTCTTT,CASHFPGNTEAFF,TRBJ1-1,-,many,TRBV5-1
TGTGCCAGCAGTTTCCCGGGACAGGGCGACACCGGGGAGCTGTTTTTT,CASSFPGQGDTGELFF,TRBJ2-2,TRBD1,-,TRBV28
TGCAGTGCCCAGAGGGGGGAGACCCAGTACTTC,CSAQRGETQYF,TRBJ2-5,-,many,TRBV20-1
TGTGCCAGCAGCTCCCCGCCGGGAGGATACGGTGAGCAGTTCTTC,CASSSPPGGYGEQFF,TRBJ2-1,TRBD2,many,TRBV11-3
TGTGCCAGCAGTTGGTCAGGGGTTATCAACACTGAAGCTTTCTTT,CASSWSGVINTEAFF,TRBJ1-1,-,-,TRBV12-3/TRBV12-4
TGTGCCACCAGTGAGACCGGGACGGAAAAACTGTTTTTT,CATSETGTEKLFF,TRBJ1-4,-,few,TRBV24-1
TGTGCCAGCAGCCAAGGCCCACAGGGGGGGCTTCATCAGCCCCAGCATTTT,CASSQGPQGGLHQPQHF,TRBJ1-5,TRBD1,many,TRBV3-1
TGTGCCAGCAGCCACGGGGGGGGCGATGAGCAGTTCTTC,CASSHGGGDEQFF,TRBJ2-1,TRBD2,-,TRBV3-1
TGTGCCAGCAGCTTATACAGGGGGCTCGATACGCAGTATTTT,CASSLYRGLDTQYF,TRBJ2-3,TRBD1,many,TRBV5-4
TGTGCCAGCAGTTTAAACGACTTCAGCTCAGAGACCCAGTACTTC,CASSLNDFSSETQYF,TRBJ2-5,-,many,TRBV27